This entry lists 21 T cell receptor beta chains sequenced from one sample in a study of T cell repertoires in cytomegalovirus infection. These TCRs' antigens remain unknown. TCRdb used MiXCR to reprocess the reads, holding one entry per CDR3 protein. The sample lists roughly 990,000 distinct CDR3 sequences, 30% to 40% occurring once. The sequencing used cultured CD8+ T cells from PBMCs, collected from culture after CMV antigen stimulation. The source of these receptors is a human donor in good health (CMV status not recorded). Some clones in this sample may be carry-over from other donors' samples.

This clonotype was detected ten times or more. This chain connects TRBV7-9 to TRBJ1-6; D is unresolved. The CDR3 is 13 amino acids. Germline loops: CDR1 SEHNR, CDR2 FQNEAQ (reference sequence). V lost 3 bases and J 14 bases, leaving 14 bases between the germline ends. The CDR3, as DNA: TGTGCCAGCAGCTTCGAACTTCGGAGGACCCTCCACTTT. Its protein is CASSFELRRTLHF.

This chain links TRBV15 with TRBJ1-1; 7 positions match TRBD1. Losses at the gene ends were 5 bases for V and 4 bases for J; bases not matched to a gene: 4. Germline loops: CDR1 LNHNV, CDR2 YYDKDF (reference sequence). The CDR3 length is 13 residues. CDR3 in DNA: TGTGCCACCAGCGAGGGGGCCTTCACTGAAGCTTTCTTT. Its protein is CATSEGAFTEAFF.

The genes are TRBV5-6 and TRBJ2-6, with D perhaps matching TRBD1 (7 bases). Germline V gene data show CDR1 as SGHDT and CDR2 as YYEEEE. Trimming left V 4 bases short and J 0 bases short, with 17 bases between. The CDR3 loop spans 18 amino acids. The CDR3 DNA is TGTGCCAGCAGCCCGCCGACAGGGACTGCCTCTGGGGCCAACGTCCTGACTTTC. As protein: CASSPPTGTASGANVLTF.

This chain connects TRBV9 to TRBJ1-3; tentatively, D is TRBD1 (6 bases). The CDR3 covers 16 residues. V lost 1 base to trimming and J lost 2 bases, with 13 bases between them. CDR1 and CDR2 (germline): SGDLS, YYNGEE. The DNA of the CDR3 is TGTGCCAGCAGCGTACCAAAGTCAGGGGCTGGAAACACCATATATTTT. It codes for CASSVPKSGAGNTIYF.

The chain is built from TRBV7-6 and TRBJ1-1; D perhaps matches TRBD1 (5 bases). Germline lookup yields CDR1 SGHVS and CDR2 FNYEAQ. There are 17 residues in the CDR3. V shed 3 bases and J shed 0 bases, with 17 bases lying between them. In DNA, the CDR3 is TGTGCCAGCAGCTTGGACATAATCTCTGGACTGAACACTGAAGCTTTCTTT. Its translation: CASSLDIISGLNTEAFF.

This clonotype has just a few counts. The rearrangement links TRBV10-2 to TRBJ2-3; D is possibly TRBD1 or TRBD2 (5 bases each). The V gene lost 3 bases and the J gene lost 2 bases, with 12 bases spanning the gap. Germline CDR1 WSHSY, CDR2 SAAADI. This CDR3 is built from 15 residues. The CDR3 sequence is CASSDLGPITDTQYF. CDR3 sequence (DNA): TGCGCCAGCAGTGACCTGGGACCGATCACAGATACGCAGTATTTT.

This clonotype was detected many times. This CDR3 is CASSLGLAREQYF. The CDR3 DNA follows: TGTGCCAGCAGCCTAGGACTCGCTCGCGAGCAGTACTTC. The chain combines TRBV7-2 with TRBJ2-7; D possibly corresponds to TRBD2 (5 bases). Between the trimmed V and J ends, which lost 5 bases and 6 bases, there was a span of 14 bases. The CDR3 sequence is 13 residues long. Germline CDR1 is SGHTA and CDR2 is FQGNSA.

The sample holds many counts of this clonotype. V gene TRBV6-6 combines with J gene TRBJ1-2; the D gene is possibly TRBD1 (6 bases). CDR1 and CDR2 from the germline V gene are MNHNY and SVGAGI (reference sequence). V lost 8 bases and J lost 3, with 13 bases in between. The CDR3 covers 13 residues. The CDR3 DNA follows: TGTGCCAGCCTACAGGGAGTAGACTATGGCTACACCTTC. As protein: CASLQGVDYGYTF.

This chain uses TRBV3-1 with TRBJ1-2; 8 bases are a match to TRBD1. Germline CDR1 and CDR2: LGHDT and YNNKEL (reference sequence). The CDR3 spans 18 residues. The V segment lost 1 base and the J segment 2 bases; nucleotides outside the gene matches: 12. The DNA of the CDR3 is TGTGCCAGCAGCCAAGTCGGGGGCCCTCGGACAGGGAACTATGGCTACACCTTC. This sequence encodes CASSQVGGPRTGNYGYTF. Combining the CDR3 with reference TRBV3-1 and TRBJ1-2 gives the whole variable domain DTAVSQTPKYLVTQMGNDKSIKCEQNLGHDTMYWYKQDSKKFLKIMFSYNNKELIINETVPNRFSPKSPDKAHLNLHINSLELGDSAVYFCASSQVGGPRTGNYGYTFGSGTRLTVV.

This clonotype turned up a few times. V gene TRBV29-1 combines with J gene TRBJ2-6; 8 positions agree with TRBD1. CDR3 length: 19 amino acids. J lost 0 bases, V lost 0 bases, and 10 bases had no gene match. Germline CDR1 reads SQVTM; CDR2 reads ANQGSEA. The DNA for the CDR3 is TGCAGCGTTGAAGATCCCAGGCAGGGGGCGAACTCTGGGGCCAACGTCCTGACTTTC. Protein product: CSVEDPRQGANSGANVLTF.

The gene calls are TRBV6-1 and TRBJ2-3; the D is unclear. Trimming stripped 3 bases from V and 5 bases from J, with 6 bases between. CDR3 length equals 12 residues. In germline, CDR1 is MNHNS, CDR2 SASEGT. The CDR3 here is CASSEFLDTQYF. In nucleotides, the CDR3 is TGTGCCAGCAGTGAGTTTCTAGATACGCAGTATTTT.

The CDR3 nucleotides are TGTGCCAGCAGCCGCGCTAGCGGGGGGAAAGAGACCCAGTACTTC. This gives the protein CASSRASGGKETQYF. This rearrangement joins TRBV7-4 to TRBJ2-5; TRBD2 aligns across 11 bases. J gave up 3 bases and V 5 bases, and 5 bases lay outside the gene matches. The CDR3 length is 15 residues. Looked up from germline, CDR1 is SGHVT and CDR2 is SQSDAQ. Full variable domain (missing parts from reference TRBV7-4 and TRBJ2-5): GAGVSQSPRYKVAKRGRDVALRCDSISGHVTLYWYRQTLGQGSEVLTYSQSDAQRDKSGRPSGRFSAERPERSVSTLKIQRTEQGDSAVYLCASSRASGGKETQYFGPGTRLLVL.

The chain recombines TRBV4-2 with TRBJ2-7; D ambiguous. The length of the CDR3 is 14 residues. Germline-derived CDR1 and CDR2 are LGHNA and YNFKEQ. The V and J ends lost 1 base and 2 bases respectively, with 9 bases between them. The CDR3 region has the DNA TGTGCCAGCAGCCAAGCAGGACGGACCTACGAGCAGTACGTC. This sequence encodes CASSQAGRTYEQYV.

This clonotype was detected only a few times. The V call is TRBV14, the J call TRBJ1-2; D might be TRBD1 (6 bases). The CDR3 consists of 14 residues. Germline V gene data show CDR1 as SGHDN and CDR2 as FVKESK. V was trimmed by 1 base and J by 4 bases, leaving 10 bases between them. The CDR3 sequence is CASSQGTAIYGYTF. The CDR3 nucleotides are TGTGCCAGCAGCCAAGGGACAGCGATCTATGGCTACACCTTC.

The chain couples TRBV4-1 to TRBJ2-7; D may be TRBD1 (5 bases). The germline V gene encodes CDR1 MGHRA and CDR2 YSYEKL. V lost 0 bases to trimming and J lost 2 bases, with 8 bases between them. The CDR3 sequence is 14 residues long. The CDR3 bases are TGCGCCAGCAGCCAAGAAGGGGCGACCTACGAGCAGTACTTC. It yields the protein CASSQEGATYEQYF.

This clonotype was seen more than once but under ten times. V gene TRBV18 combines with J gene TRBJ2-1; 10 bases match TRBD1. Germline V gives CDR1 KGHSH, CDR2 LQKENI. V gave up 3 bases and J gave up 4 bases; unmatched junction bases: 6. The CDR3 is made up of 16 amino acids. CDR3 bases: TGTGCCAGCTCACCCGGGACAGGGGCATATTACAATGAGCAGTTCTTC. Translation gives CASSPGTGAYYNEQFF.

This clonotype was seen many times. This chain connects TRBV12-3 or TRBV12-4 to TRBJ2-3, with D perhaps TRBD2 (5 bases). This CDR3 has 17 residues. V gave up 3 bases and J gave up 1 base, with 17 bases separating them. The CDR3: CASSFLIPGTRTDTQYF. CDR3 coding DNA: TGTGCCAGCAGTTTCCTTATCCCGGGAACCCGCACAGATACGCAGTATTTT.

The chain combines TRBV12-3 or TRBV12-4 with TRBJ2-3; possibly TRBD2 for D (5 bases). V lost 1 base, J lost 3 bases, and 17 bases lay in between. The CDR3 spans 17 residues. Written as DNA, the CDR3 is TGTGCCAGCAGTTTAGACGAGGGCAGAGGGCCAACAGATACGCAGTATTTT. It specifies CASSLDEGRGPTDTQYF.

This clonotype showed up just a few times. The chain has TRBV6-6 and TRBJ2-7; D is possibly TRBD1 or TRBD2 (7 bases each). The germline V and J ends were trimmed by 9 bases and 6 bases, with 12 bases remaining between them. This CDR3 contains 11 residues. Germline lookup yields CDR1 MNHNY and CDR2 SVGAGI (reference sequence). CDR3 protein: CARGGGPEQYF. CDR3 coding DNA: TGTGCCAGGGGAGGGGGCCCCGAGCAGTACTTC.

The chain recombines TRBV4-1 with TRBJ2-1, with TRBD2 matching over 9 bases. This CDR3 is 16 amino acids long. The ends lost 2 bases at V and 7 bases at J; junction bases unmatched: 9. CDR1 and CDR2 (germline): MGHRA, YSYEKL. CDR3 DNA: TGCGCCAGCAGCCAAAGCCCGAGGAGCGGGGGGAATGAGCAGTTCTTC. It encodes CASSQSPRSGGNEQFF.

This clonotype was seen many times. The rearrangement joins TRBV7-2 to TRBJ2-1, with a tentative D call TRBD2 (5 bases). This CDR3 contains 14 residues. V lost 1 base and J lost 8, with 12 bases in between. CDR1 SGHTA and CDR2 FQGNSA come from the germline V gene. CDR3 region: CASSLGALAHEQFF. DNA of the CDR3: TGTGCCAGCAGCTTAGGGGCGCTAGCCCATGAGCAGTTCTTC. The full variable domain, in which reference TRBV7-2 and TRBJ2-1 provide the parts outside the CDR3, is GAGVSQSPSNKVTEKGKDVELRCDPISGHTALYWYRQSLGQGLEFLIYFQGNSAPDKSGLPSDRFSAERTGGSVSTLTIQRTQQEDSAVYLCASSLGALAHEQFFGPGTRLTVL.